Below, one T cell receptor (beta chain) is given with its context. The antigen it recognizes is unknown. Base quality data are lacking; no much larger clone is found one base away. TCR beta VDJ combination and CDR3 sequence profiling used genomic DNA as the template. An Illumina HiSeq 2000 was used for TCR repertoire sequencing. Processing in the source paper ran as follows. Repertoire assessment relied on Simpson's diversity index, CDR3 size and DJ length profiles, and TRBV/TRBJ rearrangement plots. The immunodominant clone was defined as the most abundant DNA sequence in deep sequencing data. CDR3 amino acid sequences were screened for sharing across subjects and were compared with published repertoires and the VDJdb database. TCRdb took the public reads, trimmed them with fastp at Q25, ran MiXCR for clone calling and kept in-frame beta chains. Here each entry gathers all rows of one CDR3 protein and keeps the most common genes and DNA. None of the V and J calls come from the authors' own analysis; TCRdb made them. The sample table records about 270,000 distinct CDR3 sequences; 55% to 65% of these occur just once. The ten largest account for approximately 8.2% of the sample.

In this study, sorted CD4+ and CD8+ T cells from the blood of healthy subjects and of severe aplastic anemia patients had their TCR repertoires deep-sequenced. Ficoll-Paque density gradient centrifugation was used to isolate peripheral blood mononuclear cells. Before DNA was extracted, CD4+ and CD8+ T cells were sorted using either FACS or magnetic beads. The sample belongs to a study of CD8+CD57+ T cells in acquired aplastic anemia (dated by TCRdb to the late 2010s). The study in broad terms: On average, sorted CD4+ and CD8+ cells yielded about 3 ug of extracted DNA, with a range of roughly 0.19 to 27.4 ug.

The paper's findings and limits, for the study overall: Patients and healthy controls showed no significant difference in CD8+ Simpson's diversity (P=0.060). Some 27 CD8+ CDR3 sequences were found in both patients and controls but appeared to be highly expressed in patients and within the immunodominant clones of the patients.

CDR1 and CDR2, looked up from the germline V gene, are SGDLS and YYNGEE. The V and J ends are trimmed by 0 bases and 8 bases, leaving 18 bases between them. The CDR3 runs 16 amino acids, cysteine and phenylalanine included. Here the CDR3 DNA is all that survives: 48 bases in frame from base 1. The sequence was collected from a human donor with severe aplastic anemia or a healthy control (not recorded which). The source material was sorted CD4+, CD8+, or CD8+CD57+ T cells (not recorded which) from PBMCs. The chain joins TRBV9 to TRBJ2-1; there is no confident call for the D gene. The encoded CDR3 is CASSVAVADRVDEQFF. The nucleotides read TGTGCCAGCAGCGTAGCGGTCGCAGATAGGGTCGATGAGCAGTTCTTC.